The clone carrying this TCR beta chain was seen at least ten times. The data belong to a study of T cells in Graves' hyperthyroidism and ophthalmopathy. Study at large: Upon initial diagnosis and before any treatment, peripheral blood was collected.

Authors of the study amplified TCR beta CDR3 regions from RNA transcripts. With the HTBI primer set, the TCR CDR3 went through a first round of RT-PCR. TCRdb itself ran the multiplex PCR reads through MiXCR, one entry per CDR3 protein. The repertoire holds hundreds of thousands of distinct CDR3 sequences, roughly 14% seen once, with 5.8% in the top ten. Trimming took 5 bases from V and 3 from J; bases not matched to a gene: 16. Germline CDR1 MNHNS, CDR2 SASEGT. The CDR3 sequence is 19 residues long. This chain links TRBV6-1 with TRBJ2-3; the match to TRBD2 covers 11 bases. The sequence derives from a woman younger than 45 with Graves' hyperthyroidism that later progressed to Graves' ophthalmopathy. The sequencing sample was made of blood. In DNA, the CDR3 is TGTGCCAGCAGTCCCTTCCGTAGCGGGAGGGCCTTGAGGACAGATACGCAGTATTTT. As protein: CASSPFRSGRALRTDTQYF.